This TCR beta chain was documented in a study of cytomegalovirus exposure and HLA in healthy donors. PCR amplification relied on 60 Vbeta primers (plus 13 Jbeta primers). Sequenced by immunoSEQ multiplex PCR; TCRdb stores in-frame clones only, minus some. This repertoire shows 100,000 to 150,000 clones, about four fifths found once; its top ten account for over 3%. CDR1 and CDR2 (germline): SGHTA, FQGTGA. Trimming removed 4 bases from V and 1 base from J; junction bases left unmatched: 7. CDR3 length: 17 amino acids. The source material was PBMCs. The clonotype was recovered from a woman in her thirties or forties in good health and CMV-seronegative. The V and J genes are TRBV7-3 and TRBJ2-5, with 12 bases that match TRBD2. The CDR3 DNA is TGTGCCAGCAGCTCGCCGGGACTAGCGGGTTTCCAAGAGACCCAGTACTTC. Translating it yields CASSSPGLAGFQETQYF.